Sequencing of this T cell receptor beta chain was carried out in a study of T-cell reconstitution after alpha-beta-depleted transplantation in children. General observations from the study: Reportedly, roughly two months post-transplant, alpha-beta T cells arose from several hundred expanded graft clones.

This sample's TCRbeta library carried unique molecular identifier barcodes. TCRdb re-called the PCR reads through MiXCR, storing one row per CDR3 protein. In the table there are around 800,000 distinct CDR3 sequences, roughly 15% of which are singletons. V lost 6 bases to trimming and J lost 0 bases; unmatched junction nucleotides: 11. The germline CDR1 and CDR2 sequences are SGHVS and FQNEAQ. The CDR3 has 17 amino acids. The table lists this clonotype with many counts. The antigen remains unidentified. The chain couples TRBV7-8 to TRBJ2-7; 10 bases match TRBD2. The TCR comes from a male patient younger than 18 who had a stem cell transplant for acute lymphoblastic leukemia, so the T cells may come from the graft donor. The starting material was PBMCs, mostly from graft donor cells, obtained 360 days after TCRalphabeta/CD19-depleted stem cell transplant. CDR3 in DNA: TGTGCCAGCAGTGATACCCCGGGACTAGCGTCCTCCTACGAGCAGTACTTC. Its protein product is CASSDTPGLASSYEQYF.